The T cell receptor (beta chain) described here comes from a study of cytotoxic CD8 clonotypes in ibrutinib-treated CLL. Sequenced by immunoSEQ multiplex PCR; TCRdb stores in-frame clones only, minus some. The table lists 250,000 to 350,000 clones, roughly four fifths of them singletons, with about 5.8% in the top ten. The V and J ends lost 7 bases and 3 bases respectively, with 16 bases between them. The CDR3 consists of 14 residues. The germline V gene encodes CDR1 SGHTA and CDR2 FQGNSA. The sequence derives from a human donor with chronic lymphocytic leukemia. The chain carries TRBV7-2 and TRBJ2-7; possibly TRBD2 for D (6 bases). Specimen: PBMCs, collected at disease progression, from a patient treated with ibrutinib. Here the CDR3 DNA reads TGTGCCAGCAAACTGGGACCGGGAGACTACGAGCAGTACTTC. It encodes CASKLGPGDYEQYF.